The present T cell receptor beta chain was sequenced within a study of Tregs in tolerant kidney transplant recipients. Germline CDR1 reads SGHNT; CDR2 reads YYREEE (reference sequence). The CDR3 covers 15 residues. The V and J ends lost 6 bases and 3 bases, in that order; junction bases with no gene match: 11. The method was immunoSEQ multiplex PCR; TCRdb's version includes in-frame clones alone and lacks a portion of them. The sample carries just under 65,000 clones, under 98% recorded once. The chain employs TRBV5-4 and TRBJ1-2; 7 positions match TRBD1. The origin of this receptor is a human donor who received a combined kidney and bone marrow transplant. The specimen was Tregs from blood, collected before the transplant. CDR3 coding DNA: TGTGCCAGCAACCGCGGTTTCAGGGGGGACTATGGCTACACCTTC. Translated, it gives CASNRGFRGDYGYTF.